This T cell receptor (beta chain) was captured in a study of T-cell reconstitution after alpha-beta-depleted transplantation in children. The study's findings and limits: High day-60 TCRbeta diversity in some patients came from surviving recipient T cells and thymic progenitors. The origin of alpha-beta T cells about two months after transplant was reportedly several hundred expanded graft clones. T-cell counts and diversity at one year following transplant were attributed mainly to newly produced T cells.

Trimming stripped 6 bases from V and 3 bases from J, with 15 bases between. Germline V gene lookup returns CDR1 DFQATT and CDR2 SNEGSKA (reference sequence). The CDR3 consists of 15 residues. This clonotype turned up a few times. Its specificity is not known. Library preparation (for TCRbeta) was performed with unique molecular identifiers. TCRdb redid the calling of the PCR reads with MiXCR, one entry per CDR3 protein. The data contain 580,000 or so distinct CDR3 sequences, roughly 24% of them singletons. The J gene is TRBJ1-6, the V gene TRBV20-1; D remains unclear. The clonotype was recovered from a boy under two years old who had a stem cell transplant for acute myeloid leukemia, so the T cells may come from the graft donor. The specimen comprised PBMCs, mostly from graft donor cells, sampled 360 days after TCRalphabeta/CD19-depleted stem cell transplant. The CDR3 DNA reads as TGCAGTGCAGGGAAGGTGGGGATCTATAATTCACCCCTCCACTTT. Amino acid sequence: CSAGKVGIYNSPLHF.